A selection of T cell receptor beta chains follows, all from one sample in a study of blood T cell repertoires in COVID-19. Generated by immunoSEQ multiplex PCR, the TCRdb table keeps only in-frame clones and is missing some. The sample lists about 110,000 clones, more than 65% seen once, with roughly 1.6% in the top ten. Source material: peripheral blood. The receptors shown here come from a man in his fifties with acute or convalescent COVID-19. Both conserved end residues are part of each CDR3. Each record gives: clone size, J gene, V gene, D gene, CDR3 DNA, CDR3 protein. A D gene is named only where the DNA matches it firmly. Where a row states a size, it is once, few, many or the class of an expanded clone; other rows omit it.

once | TRBJ2-1 | TRBV13 | NA | TGTGCCAGCAGCAATACCGGAGGTACTGAGCAGTTCTTC | CASSNTGGTEQFF
NA | TRBJ2-3 | TRBV28 | TRBD2 | TGTGCCAGCAGTTTAGGGGGGACTACCACAGATACGCAGTATTTT | CASSLGGTTTDTQYF
NA | TRBJ1-6 | TRBV5-1 | NA | TGCGCCAGCAGGGGGGGGACGGGACCTCATAATTCACCCCTCCACTTT | CASRGGTGPHNSPLHF
NA | TRBJ1-2 | TRBV9 | TRBD1 | TGTGCCAGCAGCGTAGGTGGGGACAGCTTACTCTATGGCTACACCTTC | CASSVGGDSLLYGYTF
NA | TRBJ1-3 | TRBV5-1 | TRBD1 | TGCGCCAGCAGCCGCTCGACAGGGTTCGGAAACACCATATATTTT | CASSRSTGFGNTIYF
NA | TRBJ1-2 | TRBV25-1 | NA | TGTGCCAGCAGTGACCGCACAGATAACTATGGCTACACCTTC | CASSDRTDNYGYTF
NA | TRBJ1-1 | TRBV5-1 | NA | TGCGCCAGCAGCTTGGGACAGACAGAAGCTTTCTTT | CASSLGQTEAFF
NA | TRBJ2-3 | TRBV10-3 | TRBD2 | TGTGCCATCTCCCCTCCGGGGGGAGTCACAGATACGCAGTATTTT | CAISPPGGVTDTQYF
NA | TRBJ2-6 | TRBV5-5 | TRBD2 | TGTGCCAGCAGCTTACTAGCGTCTGGGGCCAACGTCCTGACTTTC | CASSLLASGANVLTF
NA | TRBJ2-7 | TRBV4-2 | NA | TGTGCCAGCAGCCAAGGTGGTTCCAGGGGCTACGAGCAGTACTTC | CASSQGGSRGYEQYF
few | TRBJ1-5 | TRBV27 | NA | TGTGCCAGCAGGGAGGGGCCTGGGCCCCAGCATTTT | CASREGPGPQHF
NA | TRBJ2-7 | TRBV2 | NA | TGTGCCAGCAGTGTCCTAAACCCCTACGAGCAGTACTTC | CASSVLNPYEQYF
NA | TRBJ1-2 | TRBV7-2 | TRBD1 | TGTGCCAGCAGCGCCCAGACAGGGCACTATGGCTACACCTTC | CASSAQTGHYGYTF
NA | TRBJ2-3 | TRBV4-1 | NA | TGCGCCAGCAGCCATTCGGGACAACTCACAGATACGCAGTATTTT | CASSHSGQLTDTQYF
NA | TRBJ2-5 | TRBV7-8 | NA | TGTGCCAGCAGTTACAGGGACAACCAAGAGACCCAGTACTTC | CASSYRDNQETQYF
NA | TRBJ2-7 | TRBV15 | NA | TGTGCCACCAGCAGTGGGGTAGGGGGTATATACGAGCAGTACTTC | CATSSGVGGIYEQYF
once | TRBJ1-5 | TRBV6-6 | TRBD1 | TGTGCCAGCACCGACAGGGCCGGTCCTCCCCAGCATTTT | CASTDRAGPPQHF
NA | TRBJ2-5 | TRBV29-1 | NA | TGCAGCGTTGGATCGGGGAGTAGGCAAGAGACCCAGTACTTC | CSVGSGSRQETQYF
once | TRBJ1-1 | TRBV5-3 | NA | TGTGCCAGAAGCGGGGACATTTTACGGAACACTGAAGCTTTCTTT | CARSGDILRNTEAFF
NA | TRBJ1-2 | TRBV27 | TRBD1 | TGTGCCAGCAGTTCCTTAGGACAGGGACGCGGCTACACCTTC | CASSSLGQGRGYTF